Below, 11 T cell receptor beta chains from the same sample are listed, as sequenced in a study of OX40 agonist ivuxolimab in advanced cancers. Method: immunoSEQ multiplex PCR; TCRdb's copy keeps in-frame clones and lacks some. The sample consists of fewer than 120,000 clones, roughly 89% of them appearing once. The specimen comprised CD4+ or CD8+ T cells sorted from blood, sampled in a trial of the OX40 agonist ivuxolimab. All receptors come from an adult with an advanced solid tumor such as melanoma, head and neck, liver or kidney cancer.

This rearrangement joins TRBV5-1 to TRBJ2-7; D perhaps matches TRBD2 (5 bases). V was cut by 5 bases and J by 7 bases, with 22 bases left in between. Per the germline V gene, CDR1 is SGHRS and CDR2 is YFSETQ. There are 15 residues in the CDR3. The CDR3 bases are TGCGCCAGCAGTTCGAACCCGGGATCCCCGAGAGAGCAGTACTTC. Its translation: CASSSNPGSPREQYF.

Only a few counts were recorded for this clone. The gene calls are TRBV29-1 and TRBJ2-1, with D possibly TRBD2 on 6 matching bases. CDR1 is SQVTM, CDR2 ANQGSEA, per germline. The CDR3 loop spans 15 amino acids. Trimming removed 4 bases at V and 5 bases at J, with 18 bases between. The CDR3 loop reads CSVGVGPGGDNEQFF. As DNA, the CDR3 is TGCAGCGTTGGCGTTGGCCCCGGGGGAGACAATGAGCAGTTCTTC.

The chain is built from TRBV30 and TRBJ1-2; no reliable D call. V gave up 7 bases and J gave up 9 bases, with 12 bases separating them. Germline values: CDR1 GTSNPN, CDR2 SVGIG (reference sequence). This CDR3 region has 10 residues. The CDR3: CALTQVSYTF. CDR3 sequence (DNA): TGTGCCTTAACGCAAGTGAGCTACACCTTC.

This chain links TRBV2 with TRBJ2-6, with 8 bases lining up with TRBD2. This CDR3 spans 17 amino acids. J was trimmed by 4 bases and V by 6 bases; bases with no gene match: 11. Per germline, CDR1 SNHLY and CDR2 FYNNEI. The CDR3 bases are TGTGCCAGCAGGTATAGGACGGGAGGGGCCGGGGCCAACGTCCTGACTTTC. The encoded protein is CASRYRTGGAGANVLTF.

V and J are TRBV5-1 and TRBJ2-5; D is unresolved. Germline lookup yields CDR1 SGHRS and CDR2 YFSETQ. The CDR3 extends over 17 amino acids. Trimming left V 1 base short and J 7 bases short, with 23 bases between. The CDR3, as DNA: TGCGCCAGCAGCTTGTCCCCAGACACAAATTTAATTGGGACCCAGTACTTC. Translated, it gives CASSLSPDTNLIGTQYF.

This rearrangement joins TRBV5-4 to TRBJ2-7; 7 bases are shared with TRBD1. There are 12 residues in the CDR3. V was pared by 6 bases and J by 3 bases, with 3 bases of the junction left unmatched. The germline CDR1 and CDR2 sequences are SGHNT and YYREEE (reference sequence). The CDR3 here is CASTGDSYEQYF. Here the CDR3 DNA reads TGTGCCAGCACCGGGGACAGCTACGAGCAGTACTTC.

CDR3 coding DNA: TGTGCCAGCAAACAGTACGACGAGCAGTACTTC. Translated: CASKQYDEQYF. The genes are TRBV6-1 and TRBJ2-7, with D uncertain. The CDR3 runs 11 residues. Trimming left V 7 bases short and J 5 bases short, with 9 bases between. The germline V gene encodes CDR1 MNHNS and CDR2 SASEGT.

The chain joins TRBV7-8 to TRBJ1-2, with 8 bases aligning to TRBD1. V lost 1 base, J lost 6 bases, and 10 bases stayed unmatched. Per the germline V gene, CDR1 is SGHVS and CDR2 is FQNEAQ. CDR3 length: 16 residues. In DNA form, the CDR3 reads TGTGCCAGCAGCTTAGGGACAGGGAGGATTCGGGATGGCTACACCTTC. This sequence encodes CASSLGTGRIRDGYTF.

The chain couples TRBV7-9 to TRBJ2-7; D not certain. This CDR3 is 16 amino acids long. Germline V gene data show CDR1 as SEHNR and CDR2 as FQNEAQ (reference sequence). Deletions cut 1 base from V and 6 bases from J, with 19 bases between. CDR3 bases: TGTGCCAGCAGCTTAGGGGCGAAGTTAATTACCGGCGAGCAGTACTTC. Protein sequence: CASSLGAKLITGEQYF.

The CDR3, as DNA: TGTGCCAGCAGCCGCATGACAGGGGACGGCTACACCTTC. Protein sequence: CASSRMTGDGYTF. This chain joins TRBV11-2 and TRBJ1-2; 8 bases map to TRBD1. V was pared by 5 bases and J by 8 bases, with 7 bases of the junction left unmatched. The germline V gene encodes CDR1 SGHAT and CDR2 FQNNGV. The CDR3 runs to 13 residues.

This clone appeared a few times. This chain uses TRBV6-1 with TRBJ2-1, with TRBD2 matching 8 bases. Per germline, CDR1 MNHNS and CDR2 SASEGT. Trimming cost V 6 bases and J 5 bases; bases outside gene matches: 9. The CDR3 totals 15 residues. CDR3 sequence: CASSYKAGENNEQFF. CDR3 coding DNA: TGTGCCAGCAGCTACAAAGCGGGAGAGAACAATGAGCAGTTCTTC.